This TCR beta chain came from a study of a mutant IDH1 vaccine in newly diagnosed glioma. On the study more broadly: Onset of vaccination occurred 4-6 weeks following radiotherapy alone, or with temozolomide cycles. Sex among treated patients split about 60% male, around 40% female; mean age was roughly 40 years. Most had both radiotherapy and temozolomide beforehand; others had only one.

Concerning this clone: Its antigen is not identified.

Documented time point: week 5, during vaccination. What each vaccine dose contained was 300 ug of mutant IDH1 20-mer peptide, accompanied by topical imiquimod. The astrocytomas were IDH1-mutant, ATRX-negative, and WHO grade 3 or 4. Trimming removed 5 bases at V and 1 base at J, with 14 bases between. The CDR3 totals 16 residues. Per the germline V gene, CDR1 is PRHDT and CDR2 is FYEKMQ (reference sequence). This table comes from immunoSEQ multiplex PCR, and its TCRdb copy is limited to in-frame clones, with some not included. This sample has fewer than 40,000 clones, with 75% to 85% found just once. This TCR derives from a man aged 40-49 years with glioma. Here the sequenced sample was PBMCs, taken from a glioma patient whose treatment included an IDH1 peptide vaccine. The rearrangement joins TRBV13 to TRBJ2-2; no reliable D call. Written as DNA, the CDR3 is TGTGCCAGCAGCCCGCGATCACGCGGGAACACCGGGGAGCTGTTTTTT. Its translation: CASSPRSRGNTGELFF.